This T cell receptor beta chain emerged from a study of tumor-infiltrating lymphocytes in localized non-small cell lung cancer. About the research overall: Tumor tissue and non-adjacent uninvolved lung came from each patient. Study-wide results and caveats: Higher tumor T cell infiltration than in uninvolved lung was supported by TCRbeta sequencing. No T-cell fraction difference was seen between IM1 and IM2 tumors. Different pieces of the same tissue went to different assays, confounding technical variation with intratumor heterogeneity.

This CDR3 has 16 residues. J was trimmed by 6 bases and V by 0 bases; bases with no gene match: 8. Germline loops: CDR1 GTSNPN, CDR2 SVGIG (reference sequence). A note on this clone: The antigen remains unidentified.

Profiling relied on immunoSEQ multiplex PCR, and the TCRdb table lists in-frame clones only, not all of them. This sample yields 15,000 to 20,000 clones, of which 75% to 85% are seen a single time; 9% to 12% belongs to the top ten. This chain uses TRBV30 with TRBJ2-3; 11 nucleotides agree with TRBD1. This clonotype originated in a human donor with non-small cell lung cancer. The source material was uninvolved lung tissue not adjacent to the tumor. The CDR3 reads CAWSVPGQGAGDTQYF. In nucleotides, the CDR3 is TGTGCCTGGAGTGTACCCGGACAGGGGGCGGGGGATACGCAGTATTTT.